This TCR beta chain stems from a study of molecular identifiers for immune sequencing clone quantification. TCRdb fed the PCR reads into MiXCR, producing one record per CDR3 protein. The table shows 460,000 or so distinct CDR3 sequences, with over 20% occurring only once. J gave up 8 bases and V 3 bases, and 5 bases lay outside the gene matches. Germline V gives CDR1 GTSNPN, CDR2 SVGIG (reference sequence). The CDR3 is 13 residues long. This clonotype came up a few times. This receptor was taken from a human donor in good health. Some libraries in this study had Jurkat cell RNA spiked in. The chain carries TRBV30 and TRBJ2-1; 9 bases line up with TRBD2. The sequenced material came from naive CD8+ T cells from blood, with Jurkat cell RNA spiked in. Subset meaning: FACS-sorted CD8+CD4-CCR7+CD45RA+ naive T cells. Here the CDR3 reads CAWSQGLAYEQFF. For the CDR3, the DNA is TGTGCCTGGAGCCAGGGACTAGCATATGAGCAGTTCTTC. The full variable domain, completed using reference TRBV30 and TRBJ2-1, is SQTIHQWPATLVQPVGSPLSLECTVEGTSNPNLYWYRQAAGRGLQLLFYSVGIGQISSEVPQNLSASRPQDRQFILSSKKLLLSDSGFYLCAWSQGLAYEQFFGPGTRLTVL.